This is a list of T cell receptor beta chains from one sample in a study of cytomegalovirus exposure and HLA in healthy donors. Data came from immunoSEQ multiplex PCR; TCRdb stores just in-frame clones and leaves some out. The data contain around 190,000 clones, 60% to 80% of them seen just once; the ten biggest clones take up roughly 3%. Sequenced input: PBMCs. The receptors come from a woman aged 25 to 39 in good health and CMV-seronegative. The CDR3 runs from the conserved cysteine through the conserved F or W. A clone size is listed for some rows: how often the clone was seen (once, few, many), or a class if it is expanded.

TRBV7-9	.	CASSLLGPSSGGVFEKLFF
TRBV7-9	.	CASRRGENEKLFF
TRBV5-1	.	CASSLSSYYEQYF
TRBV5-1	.	CASSWAGASYEQYF
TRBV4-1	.	CASSGARGGWLNEQFF
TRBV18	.	CASSLLLPEQYF
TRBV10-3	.	CAISDARSDEQFF
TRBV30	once	CAWSELGQEAFF
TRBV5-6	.	CASSSTGPETQYF
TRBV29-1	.	CSVEDRKRGPDTQYF
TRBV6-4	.	CASSVLAGAQETQYF
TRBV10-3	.	CAISESSVAGGNTGELFF
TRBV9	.	CASSVALRGDEQFF
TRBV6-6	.	CASSPVAANISPQHF
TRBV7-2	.	CASSSLFSSYNEQFF
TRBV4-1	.	CASSQGGATGYNEQFF
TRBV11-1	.	CASSFPGGNEQYF
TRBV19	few	CASSIEATSYNEQFF
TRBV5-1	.	CASSLLGGKETQYF
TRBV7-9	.	CASSLYLFLEMNTEAFF
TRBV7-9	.	CASSPGTGGAAQPQHF
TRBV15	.	CATSRDSSGGAQGTQYF
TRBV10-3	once	CAIRFDNSGGAEAFF
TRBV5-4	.	CASSIDRGPWGELFF
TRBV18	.	CASSPPEGERSTDTQYF
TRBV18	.	CASSPGTGFTQPQHF
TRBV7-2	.	CASSRTSGRIDEQFF
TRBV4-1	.	CASSEWTSADTQYF
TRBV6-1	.	CASADFFLGNTIYF
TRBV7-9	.	CASSRNGGGVFNEQFF
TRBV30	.	CAWSPGGNEKLFF
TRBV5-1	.	CASSPGQGDYEQYF
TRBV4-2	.	CASSQERDYEQYF
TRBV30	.	CAWSPGVGAEKLFF
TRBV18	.	CASSPPSEQETQYF
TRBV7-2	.	CASSFPSTDTQYF